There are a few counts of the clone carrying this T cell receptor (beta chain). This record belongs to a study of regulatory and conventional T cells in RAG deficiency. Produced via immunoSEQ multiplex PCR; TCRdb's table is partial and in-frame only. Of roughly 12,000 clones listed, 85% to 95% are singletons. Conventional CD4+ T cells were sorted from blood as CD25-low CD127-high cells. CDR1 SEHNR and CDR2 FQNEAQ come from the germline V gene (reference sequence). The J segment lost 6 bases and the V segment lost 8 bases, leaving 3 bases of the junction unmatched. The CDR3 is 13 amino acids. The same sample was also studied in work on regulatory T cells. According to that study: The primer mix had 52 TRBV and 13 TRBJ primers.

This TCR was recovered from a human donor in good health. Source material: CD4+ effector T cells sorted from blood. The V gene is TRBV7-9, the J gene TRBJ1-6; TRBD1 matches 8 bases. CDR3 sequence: CASSDRANSPLHF. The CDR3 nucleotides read TGTGCCAGCTCGGACAGGGCTAATTCACCCCTCCACTTT.